The 27 T cell receptor beta chains below were found in one sample sequenced in a study of low-dose radiotherapy and immunotherapy resistance in tumors. cDNA synthesis used a TRAV/TRBV-specific primer set for both chains. PCR amplification of the TCRs was performed with Phusion for 20 to 25 PCR cycles, and it relied on a constant-region primer together with a V-primer adapter. TCRdb used MiXCR to reprocess the reads, holding one entry per CDR3 protein. The data contain 65,000 to 95,000 distinct CDR3 sequences, less than 20% of them seen just once; the ten biggest clones take up approximately 1.5%. Time point noted: after trial treatment. The treatment denotes: LDRT plus nivolumab, ipilimumab, low-dose cyclophosphamide and aspirin (RACIN trial). This sample comprised PBMCs, obtained after low-dose radiotherapy plus immunotherapy. The receptors here all came from a male donor with prostate cancer.

The genes are TRBV12-3 or TRBV12-4 and TRBJ1-1; tentative D call: TRBD1 (5 bases). V shed 5 bases and J shed 6 bases, with 10 bases lying between them. The CDR3 loop spans 12 amino acids. CDR3 nucleotides: TGTGCCAGCAGTACAGGTACCTCTGAAGCTTTCTTT. Amino acids: CASSTGTSEAFF.

This clonotype was counted a few times. The J gene is TRBJ2-7, the V gene TRBV9, with TRBD2 as a possible D gene (5 bases). The CDR3 sequence is 15 residues long. The V gene's germline CDR1 is SGDLS and CDR2 YYNGEE. Trimming removed 4 bases from V and 0 bases from J, with 14 bases in between. The CDR3 spells CASSPTGEPSYEQYF. CDR3 DNA sequence: TGTGCCAGCAGCCCAACCGGGGAACCCTCCTACGAGCAGTACTTC.

This clonotype appeared many times. The chain uses TRBV6-6 and TRBJ1-1; 9 bases map to TRBD1. Germline trimming cut 5 bases from V and 1 base from J; bases unmatched to any gene: 2. This CDR3 is 14 amino acids long. Germline CDR1 MNHNY, CDR2 SVGAGI (reference sequence). CDR3 in DNA: TGTGCCAGCAGTCCGGGACAGGGGAACACTGAAGCTTTCTTT. It codes for CASSPGQGNTEAFF.

This clonotype showed up just a few times. V is TRBV28 and J is TRBJ1-2; 11 positions match TRBD1. Per the germline V gene, CDR1 is MDHEN and CDR2 is SYDVKM. This CDR3 is 16 amino acids long. Trimming at V came to 5 bases and at J to 7 bases, leaving 12 bases not matched to a gene. The CDR3 DNA follows: TGTGCCAGCAGTGTGGGGCCGGGACAGGGGGTACGTGGCTACACCTTC. It codes for CASSVGPGQGVRGYTF.

This clonotype was counted many times. The DNA of the CDR3 is TGTGCCAGCAGTTTTGACGGGAGCTACGAGCAGTACTTC. Translation gives CASSFDGSYEQYF. The chain joins TRBV28 to TRBJ2-7; TRBD2 might be the D (6 bases). Germline CDR1 MDHEN, CDR2 SYDVKM. The CDR3 consists of 13 residues. Trimming stripped 3 bases from V and 3 bases from J, with 9 bases between.

This clonotype was counted at least ten times. The rearrangement links TRBV5-1 to TRBJ2-1; maybe TRBD2 (5 bases). The CDR3 has 15 amino acids. Germline assignment: CDR1 SGHRS and CDR2 YFSETQ. Trimming left V 4 bases short and J 2 bases short, with 13 bases between. The CDR3 protein is CASSGGASPYNEQFF. Written as DNA, the CDR3 is TGCGCCAGCAGCGGCGGAGCTAGCCCCTACAATGAGCAGTTCTTC.

This clonotype has at least ten counts. This chain uses TRBV19 with TRBJ2-7, with 7 bases lining up with TRBD2. Germline trimming cut 5 bases from V and 5 bases from J; bases unmatched to any gene: 18. Germline V gene lookup returns CDR1 LNHDA and CDR2 SQIVND (reference sequence). This CDR3 contains 17 residues. The CDR3 loop reads CASSPAGTISARHEQYF. The CDR3, as DNA: TGTGCCAGTAGTCCCGCCGGGACTATATCTGCCCGCCACGAGCAGTACTTC. Full variable domain (remainder filled in from reference TRBV19 and TRBJ2-7): DGGITQSPKYLFRKEGQNVTLSCEQNLNHDAMYWYRQDPGQGLRLIYYSQIVNDFQKGDIAEGYSVSREKKESFPLTVTSAQKNPTAFYLCASSPAGTISARHEQYFGPGTRLTVT.

This clonotype has ten or more counts. The chain carries TRBV4-1 and TRBJ2-1; 10 bases fit TRBD2. This CDR3 region has 15 residues. With V trimmed by 4 bases and J by 3 bases, 3 bases remained unmatched. Per the germline V gene, CDR1 is MGHRA and CDR2 is YSYEKL. The CDR3 DNA follows: TGCGCCAGCAGCCGGACTAGCGGACTCTACAATGAGCAGTTCTTC. Residues: CASSRTSGLYNEQFF.

The table lists this clonotype with many counts. The V call is TRBV2, the J call TRBJ2-5; D may match TRBD1 or TRBD2 (5 bases each). Germline V gene sequence: CDR1 SNHLY, CDR2 FYNNEI. The V end lost 8 bases, the J end lost 3 bases, and 10 bases lay between the germline ends. This CDR3 spans 12 amino acids. This chain's CDR3 is CASFREKETQYF. The CDR3, as DNA: TGTGCCAGCTTCAGGGAGAAAGAGACCCAGTACTTC.

This clonotype was recorded many times. The V gene is TRBV20-1, the J gene TRBJ2-3; D remains ambiguous. CDR3 size: 12 residues. With 0 bases removed from V and 4 bases from J, the gap between germline ends came to 5 bases. From germline, CDR1 is DFQATT and CDR2 SNEGSKA (reference sequence). Here the CDR3 DNA reads TGCAGTGCTAGAGAACTCCCAGATACGCAGTATTTT. This sequence encodes CSARELPDTQYF.

The J gene is TRBJ1-5, the V gene TRBV3-1; D remains ambiguous. V lost 3 bases to trimming and J lost 3 bases, with 6 bases between them. The CDR3 has 13 amino acids. Per the germline V gene, CDR1 is LGHDT and CDR2 is YNNKEL (reference sequence). CDR3 sequence reads: CASSQQVNQPQHF. In DNA, the CDR3 is TGTGCCAGCAGCCAGCAGGTCAATCAGCCCCAGCATTTT.

Many counts were recorded for this clonotype. The rearrangement links TRBV28 to TRBJ1-5; D not certain. The CDR3 loop spans 16 amino acids. With 8 bases removed from V and 0 bases from J, the gap between germline ends came to 17 bases. Germline CDR1 reads MDHEN; CDR2 reads SYDVKM. CDR3 in amino acids: CASSAQEPYSNQPQHF. CDR3 DNA sequence: TGTGCCAGCTCTGCCCAGGAGCCTTATAGCAATCAGCCCCAGCATTTT.

This clonotype was seen a few times. A far larger clone differs by one base, so this is likely a read error. The V gene is TRBV27, the J gene TRBJ2-7; D unclear. Trimming removed 5 bases at V and 6 bases at J, with 11 bases between. The germline CDR1 and CDR2 sequences are MNHEY and SMNVEV (reference sequence). This CDR3 has 12 amino acids. CDR3 DNA: TGTGCCAGCAGTGCGTCGACCTTCGAGCAGTACTTC. Protein: CASSASTFEQYF.

This clonotype was counted many times. This chain connects TRBV28 to TRBJ2-7, with 14 bases lining up with TRBD2. CDR3 length: 16 amino acids. The trim removed 4 bases at V and 4 bases at J, leaving 6 bases unmatched. The V gene's germline CDR1 is MDHEN and CDR2 SYDVKM. DNA for the CDR3: TGTGCCAGCAGTTCCCTCCGGACTAGCGGGAGGTACGAGCAGTACTTC. Its translation is CASSSLRTSGRYEQYF.

The table lists this clonotype with many counts. The chain has TRBV6-5 and TRBJ1-2, with D possibly being TRBD1 (5 bases). The germline V and J ends were trimmed by 0 bases and 5 bases, with 16 bases remaining between them. The CDR3 loop spans 16 amino acids. Germline CDR1 reads MNHEY; CDR2 reads SVGAGI. The CDR3 DNA reads as TGTGCCAGCAGTTACTCGAATTTCAGGGCCTCTTATGGCTACACCTTC. Translated, it gives CASSYSNFRASYGYTF.

This clonotype was seen many times. The CDR3 DNA reads TGTGCCAGCAGCAAAGTTAGTAGCGGGAGTCAGACCGGGGAGCTGTTTTTT. Translated: CASSKVSSGSQTGELFF. This chain uses TRBV21-1 with TRBJ2-2; the table's D call, TRBD2, has no DNA check behind it. TRBV21-1 is marked as a pseudogene. This CDR3 is 17 amino acids long.

The sample holds many counts of this clonotype. The V and J genes are TRBV19 and TRBJ2-1; D not resolved. Trimming cost V 6 bases and J 7 bases, with 7 bases left between them. The CDR3 contains 11 residues. The V gene's germline CDR1 is LNHDA and CDR2 SQIVND (reference sequence). The CDR3 protein is CASRDRNEQFF. CDR3 coding DNA: TGTGCCAGTAGGGATAGGAATGAGCAGTTCTTC. The full variable domain, in which reference TRBV19 and TRBJ2-1 provide the parts outside the CDR3, is DGGITQSPKYLFRKEGQNVTLSCEQNLNHDAMYWYRQDPGQGLRLIYYSQIVNDFQKGDIAEGYSVSREKKESFPLTVTSAQKNPTAFYLCASRDRNEQFFGPGTRLTVL.

This clonotype occurred many times. The chain recombines TRBV6-4 with TRBJ1-2; D may be TRBD1 (6 bases). The CDR3 contains 15 residues. CDR1 MRHNA and CDR2 SNTAGT come from the germline V gene. Trimming pared 5 bases from V and 0 bases from J, leaving 13 bases between. The CDR3 loop is CASSLEEGANYGYTF. In DNA, the CDR3 is TGTGCCAGCAGTTTGGAGGAGGGGGCTAACTATGGCTACACCTTC.

This clonotype was seen many times. This chain connects TRBV28 to TRBJ2-7; possible D gene TRBD1, 6 bases. With 8 bases removed from V and 0 bases from J, the gap between germline ends came to 11 bases. The V gene's germline CDR1 is MDHEN and CDR2 SYDVKM. The CDR3 extends over 13 amino acids. The CDR3 protein is CASRTAPSYEQYF. CDR3 sequence (DNA): TGTGCCAGCCGGACAGCACCCTCCTACGAGCAGTACTTC.

At least ten counts were recorded for this clonotype. The rearrangement links TRBV18 to TRBJ1-1; D might be TRBD1 (6 bases). The ends were cut back, 3 bases at V and 4 bases at J, with 12 bases in the middle. CDR3 size: 14 residues. Per the germline V gene, CDR1 is KGHSH and CDR2 is LQKENI. CDR3 in DNA: TGTGCCAGCTCACCCAGGGGTTTATTCACTGAAGCTTTCTTT. Translated, it gives CASSPRGLFTEAFF.

As for this clonotype: A much bigger clone sits one base away, suggesting this may be a read error. The chain links TRBV20-1 to TRBJ2-1; the D is unclear. This CDR3 is 12 amino acids long. The V gene's germline CDR1 is DFQATT and CDR2 SNEGSKA (reference sequence). As DNA, the CDR3 is TGCATCCCCCACCCCGCGTGGTACGAGCAGTTCTTC. This codes for CIPHPAWYEQFF.

This clonotype was seen many times. The chain joins TRBV15 to TRBJ1-4; no clear D. This CDR3 comprises 15 residues. The germline V and J ends were trimmed by 0 bases and 7 bases, with 12 bases remaining between them. CDR1 and CDR2 from the germline V gene are LNHNV and YYDKDF (reference sequence). The CDR3 loop is CATSRDKGAGEKLFF. CDR3 coding DNA: TGTGCCACCAGCAGAGATAAGGGCGCTGGTGAAAAACTGTTTTTT.

The sample holds many counts of this clonotype. The rearrangement links TRBV4-2 to TRBJ1-1, with D uncertain. Germline loops: CDR1 LGHNA, CDR2 YNFKEQ. V lost 0 bases and J lost 2, with 10 bases in between. This CDR3 is 15 amino acids long. The CDR3 bases are TGTGCCAGCAGCCAAGATATCAGGACCAACACTGAAGCTTTCTTT. The encoded protein is CASSQDIRTNTEAFF.

This clonotype was recorded many times. The rearrangement links TRBV6-2 or TRBV6-3 to TRBJ2-1, with D possibly being TRBD1 (6 bases). V lost 2 bases, J lost 9 bases, and 8 bases lay in between. In germline, CDR1 is MNHEY, CDR2 SVGEGT. The CDR3 is made up of 12 amino acids. The CDR3 DNA reads TGTGCCAGCAGTTACACAGGGATTGAGCAGTTCTTC. Translation: CASSYTGIEQFF.

This clonotype was seen at least ten times. The chain links TRBV2 to TRBJ2-6, with unresolved D. Trimming cost V 1 base and J 0 bases, with 4 bases left between them. This CDR3 has 15 amino acids. The germline V gene encodes CDR1 SNHLY and CDR2 FYNNEI. The CDR3 nucleotides are TGTGCCAGCAGTGAAGGAATCTCTGGGGCCAACGTCCTGACTTTC. It is translated as CASSEGISGANVLTF.

V is TRBV6-8 and J is TRBJ2-4; D possibly corresponds to TRBD1 (5 bases). The CDR3 has 13 residues. Trimming shortened V by 7 bases and J by 5 bases, and 12 bases separated the two germline ends. Germline V CDR1 and CDR2: MNHGY, SAAAGT. This chain's CDR3 is CASMGTGENIQYF. In DNA form, the CDR3 reads TGTGCCAGCATGGGCACAGGAGAAAACATTCAGTACTTC.

The sample holds many counts of this clonotype. This sequence joins TRBV20-1 and TRBJ2-7; D is tentatively TRBD1 or TRBD2 (5 bases each). Per the germline V gene, CDR1 is DFQATT and CDR2 is SNEGSKA (reference sequence). The CDR3 contains 13 residues. V lost 1 base and J lost 0, with 7 bases in between. CDR3 residues: CSARGGSSYEQYF. As DNA, the CDR3 is TGCAGTGCTAGAGGGGGGTCCTCCTACGAGCAGTACTTC.